The 23 T cell receptor beta chains below come from one sample, sequenced in a study of CD8 T cells in Susac syndrome. RNA was extracted with the RNeasy kit, and a quantity of 0.5 to 1 ug was reverse transcribed using random hexamers. TCRdb used MiXCR to reprocess the immunoSEQ multiplex PCR reads, holding one entry per CDR3 protein. This table has 170,000 or so distinct CDR3 sequences, 85% to 95% appearing once. The source material was CD4+ T cells from PBMCs. The receptor set was obtained from a human donor with Susac syndrome.

V gene TRBV5-4 combines with J gene TRBJ2-2; a possible D gene is TRBD2 (6 bases). Per germline, CDR1 SGHNT and CDR2 YYREEE (reference sequence). The CDR3 totals 14 residues. Trimming left V 2 bases short and J 6 bases short, with 11 bases between. CDR3 sequence reads: CASSFGGDAGELFF. In DNA form, the CDR3 reads TGTGCCAGCAGCTTCGGCGGGGATGCCGGGGAGCTGTTTTTT.

The genes are TRBV12-3 or TRBV12-4 and TRBJ1-5; D gene ambiguous. This CDR3 spans 12 amino acids. V was pared by 6 bases and J by 5 bases, with 8 bases between. For the CDR3, the DNA is TGTGCCAGCAGCGAGAGTTATCAGCCCCAGCATTTT. Protein sequence: CASSESYQPQHF.

The CDR3 sequence: CASSATGSTGEQYF. The CDR3 bases are TGTGCCAGCAGCGCCACAGGTTCCACCGGCGAGCAGTACTTC. V and J are TRBV9 and TRBJ2-7; D might be TRBD1 (5 bases). In germline, CDR1 is SGDLS, CDR2 YYNGEE. Trimming shortened V by 3 bases and J by 6 bases, and 16 bases separated the two germline ends. This CDR3 is 14 amino acids long.

The chain employs TRBV4-2 and TRBJ1-1; the D gene is possibly TRBD1 (5 bases). Looked up from germline, CDR1 is LGHNA and CDR2 is YNFKEQ. The CDR3 is 15 residues long. V dropped 1 base and J dropped 5 bases, with 14 bases sitting between them. CDR3 loop: CASSQAGPVVTEAFF. The DNA of the CDR3 is TGTGCCAGCAGCCAAGCGGGACCCGTGGTTACTGAAGCTTTCTTT.

CDR3 residues: CATSDSLGSGGQGETQYF. CDR3 nucleotides: TGTGCCACCAGTGATTCGTTAGGCAGCGGGGGGCAGGGGGAGACCCAGTACTTC. This chain connects TRBV24-1 to TRBJ2-5; 9 bases align to TRBD2. Per the germline V gene, CDR1 is KGHDR and CDR2 is SFDVKD. The CDR3 runs to 18 residues. Germline trimming cut 2 bases from V and 5 bases from J; bases unmatched to any gene: 14.

J is TRBJ2-2 and V is TRBV4-2; 15 nucleotides match TRBD2. The CDR3 spans 19 residues. The V gene end was trimmed by 1 base and the J gene end by 4 bases; junction bases not matched to a gene: 7. Germline V gives CDR1 LGHNA, CDR2 YNFKEQ. Here the CDR3 DNA reads TGTGCCAGCAGCCAAGGACCGGGACTAGCGGGGGGACGCACCGGGGAGCTGTTTTTT. Protein sequence: CASSQGPGLAGGRTGELFF.

The chain joins TRBV3-1 to TRBJ2-1; possibly TRBD2 for D (5 bases). This CDR3 is 12 amino acids long. V dropped 5 bases and J dropped 7 bases, with 9 bases sitting between them. From germline, CDR1 is LGHDT and CDR2 YNNKEL (reference sequence). DNA of the CDR3: TGTGCCAGCAGCTCGGGGTGGAATGAGCAGTTCTTC. This encodes CASSSGWNEQFF.

V usage is TRBV2 and J usage is TRBJ2-1, with D maybe TRBD2 (7 bases). CDR3 length: 14 amino acids. V was cut by 4 bases and J by 9 bases, with 16 bases left in between. The germline gives CDR1 SNHLY, CDR2 FYNNEI. The CDR3 sequence is CASSGDGGPGEQFF. CDR3 nucleotide sequence: TGTGCCAGCAGTGGGGACGGGGGGCCCGGTGAGCAGTTCTTC.

The sample holds one count of this clonotype. This chain links TRBV4-3 with TRBJ2-7, with TRBD1 identical over 9 bases. CDR3 size: 17 residues. The V segment lost 0 bases and the J segment 2 bases; nucleotides outside the gene matches: 8. CDR1 LGHNA and CDR2 YSLEER come from the germline V gene. The CDR3 here is CASSQDHRGRSPYEQYF. In DNA, the CDR3 is TGCGCCAGCAGCCAAGACCACAGGGGGCGCTCCCCCTACGAGCAGTACTTC.

The V gene is TRBV4-2, the J gene TRBJ2-7, with TRBD1 matching over 8 bases. The trim removed 4 bases at V and 4 bases at J, leaving 18 bases unmatched. The CDR3 length is 18 residues. CDR1 is LGHNA, CDR2 YNFKEQ, per germline. CDR3 loop: CASSRESPGQDVLYEQYF. The CDR3 nucleotides are TGTGCCAGCAGCCGTGAGAGTCCGGGACAGGACGTCTTATACGAGCAGTACTTC.

The chain joins TRBV29-1 to TRBJ2-7; TRBD2 matches 7 bases. V lost 6 bases and J lost 0; bases outside the gene matches: 8. The CDR3 covers 14 residues. CDR1 is SQVTM and CDR2 is ANQGSEA in the germline V gene. The CDR3 loop reads CSVAGRGSSYEQYF. CDR3 nucleotide sequence: TGCAGCGTCGCAGGGCGGGGGAGCTCCTACGAGCAGTACTTC.

This rearrangement joins TRBV14 to TRBJ2-7, with D possibly TRBD1 on 5 matching bases. CDR3 length: 15 amino acids. Germline assignment: CDR1 SGHDN and CDR2 FVKESK. V lost 0 bases, J lost 1 base, and 10 bases lay in between. CDR3 nucleotide sequence: TGTGCCAGCAGCCAAGAAATCGACAGATCCTACGAGCAGTACTTC. This codes for CASSQEIDRSYEQYF.

This chain connects TRBV5-1 to TRBJ2-1, with 10 bases identical to TRBD2. The CDR3 is made up of 17 amino acids. Germline values: CDR1 SGHRS, CDR2 YFSETQ. With V trimmed by 1 base and J by 7 bases, 11 bases remained unmatched. For the CDR3, the DNA is TGCGCCAGCAGCTTGAGGAATAGCGGGGGGTTAAGTAATGAGCAGTTCTTC. Translation: CASSLRNSGGLSNEQFF.

This chain joins TRBV20-1 and TRBJ2-3; weak D call: TRBD2 (6 bases). From germline, CDR1 is DFQATT and CDR2 SNEGSKA (reference sequence). Trimming shortened V by 5 bases and J by 4 bases, and 16 bases separated the two germline ends. This CDR3 region has 14 residues. Here the CDR3 reads CSALWKGGADTQYF. The DNA of the CDR3 is TGCAGTGCTCTATGGAAGGGAGGCGCAGATACGCAGTATTTT.

J is TRBJ2-7 and V is TRBV25-1; 8 positions match TRBD1. This CDR3 is built from 14 residues. CDR1 is MGHDK, CDR2 SYGVNS, per germline. After removal of 7 bases from V and 5 bases from J, the junction contained 10 bases not matched to a gene. The DNA for the CDR3 is TGTGCCAGCACCACAACGACAGGGGCGGACGAGCAGTACTTC. Translation: CASTTTTGADEQYF.

The genes are TRBV9 and TRBJ1-1; D remains ambiguous. The V and J ends lost 4 bases and 1 base respectively, with 11 bases between them. The CDR3 contains 14 residues. In germline, CDR1 is SGDLS, CDR2 YYNGEE. The CDR3: CASSPQVGNTEAFF. Here the CDR3 DNA reads TGTGCCAGCAGCCCCCAGGTCGGGAACACTGAAGCTTTCTTT.

V is TRBV2 and J is TRBJ2-3; D gene unclear. V lost 3 bases to trimming and J lost 2 bases, with 12 bases between them. The CDR3 extends over 15 amino acids. Germline V CDR1 and CDR2: SNHLY, FYNNEI. Written as DNA, the CDR3 is TGTGCCAGCAGTGACCAGCAGTTCCACACAGATACGCAGTATTTT. Encoded protein: CASSDQQFHTDTQYF.

The chain is built from TRBV5-1 and TRBJ1-1, with a possible D match to TRBD1 (6 bases). Germline V lookup: CDR1 SGHRS, CDR2 YFSETQ. The CDR3 runs 13 residues. Trimming took 3 bases from V and 0 from J, leaving 6 bases between them. CDR3 sequence: CASSWTVNTEAFF. The CDR3 region has the DNA TGCGCCAGCAGCTGGACAGTGAACACTGAAGCTTTCTTT.

The chain recombines TRBV6-5 with TRBJ1-2; no clear D gene. Germline loops: CDR1 MNHEY, CDR2 SVGAGI. V gave up 8 bases and J gave up 0 bases, with 16 bases separating them. The CDR3 totals 15 residues. The CDR3 protein is CASSTTAVTNYGYTF. In nucleotides, the CDR3 is TGTGCCAGCTCCACGACGGCAGTCACTAACTATGGCTACACCTTC.

V is TRBV20-1 and J is TRBJ2-3; tentative D call: TRBD2 (6 bases). Germline V gene sequence: CDR1 DFQATT, CDR2 SNEGSKA (reference sequence). The CDR3 runs 16 residues. Trimming took off 5 bases at V and 1 base at J, with 19 bases between the two ends. This CDR3 reads CSAPRLGGRGTDTQYF. The CDR3, as DNA: TGCAGTGCTCCCAGATTGGGGGGACGCGGCACAGATACGCAGTATTTT.

The gene calls are TRBV5-6 and TRBJ2-5, with 8 nucleotides matching TRBD2. Looked up from germline, CDR1 is SGHDT and CDR2 is YYEEEE. CDR3 size: 14 residues. J lost 9 bases, V lost 0 bases, and 7 bases had no gene match. The CDR3 region is CASSLERGKGAQYF. CDR3 bases: TGTGCCAGCAGCTTGGAGCGGGGGAAAGGGGCCCAGTACTTC.

V is TRBV19 and J is TRBJ2-2; D is perhaps TRBD1 or TRBD2 (5 bases each). With 7 bases removed from V and 8 bases from J, the gap between germline ends came to 14 bases. The CDR3 is 13 amino acids. The germline gives CDR1 LNHDA, CDR2 SQIVND (reference sequence). CDR3 DNA: TGTGCCAGTACGGGGACCCCGGCGGGGGAGCTGTTTTTT. The encoded protein is CASTGTPAGELFF.

The genes are TRBV7-9 and TRBJ2-5; D is unclear. Germline V gives CDR1 SEHNR, CDR2 FQNEAQ (reference sequence). Trimming shortened V by 4 bases and J by 5 bases, and 14 bases separated the two germline ends. The CDR3 sequence is 14 residues long. The CDR3 loop reads CASSSQITMETQYF. The CDR3 coding sequence is TGTGCCAGCAGCTCCCAGATAACGATGGAGACCCAGTACTTC. The entire variable domain, with the rest obtained from reference TRBV7-9 and TRBJ2-5, is as follows: DTGVSQNPRHKITKRGQNVTFRCDPISEHNRLYWYRQTLGQGPEFLTYFQNEAQLEKSRLLSDRFSAERPKGSFSTLEIQRTEQGDSAMYLCASSSQITMETQYFGPGTRLLVL.